This T cell receptor (beta chain) was obtained from a study of blood T cell repertoires in COVID-19. Study context: Sites in the United States, Italy and Spain provided acute and convalescent COVID-19 samples. PBMCs, B-cell-depleted T cells, or T cells were the source of the cDNA or gDNA that made up the material.

This clone was recorded only once. This CDR3 comprises 13 residues. V was cut by 0 bases and J by 7 bases, with 6 bases left in between. The V gene's germline CDR1 is LGHNA and CDR2 YSLEER. How the authors handled the data: Reference gene primers were amplified, and this amplification served to estimate nucleated cell counts. Sequencing was performed with immunoSEQ multiplex PCR; in TCRdb, only in-frame clones are kept and a portion is missing. The V and J calls and clone size were taken over from that table, and D and trimming were inferred from the DNA. The table shows about 120,000 clones, with 70% to 90% occurring only once.

The V and J genes are TRBV4-3 and TRBJ1-4; no definite D call. The receptor comes from a man aged 35-49 years with acute or convalescent COVID-19. Sequenced: peripheral blood. The CDR3 here is CASSQDISEKLFF. CDR3 nucleotides: TGCGCCAGCAGCCAAGACATTTCTGAAAAACTGTTTTTT.